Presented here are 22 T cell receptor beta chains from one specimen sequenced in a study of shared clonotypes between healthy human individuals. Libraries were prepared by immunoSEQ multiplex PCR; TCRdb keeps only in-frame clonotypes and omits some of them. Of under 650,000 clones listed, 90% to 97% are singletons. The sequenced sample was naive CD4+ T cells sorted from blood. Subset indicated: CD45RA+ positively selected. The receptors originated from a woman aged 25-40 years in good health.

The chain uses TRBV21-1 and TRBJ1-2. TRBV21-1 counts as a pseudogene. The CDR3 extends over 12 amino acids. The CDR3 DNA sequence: TGTGCCAGCAGCAAAGTTAGGTATGGCTACACCTTC. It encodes CASSKVRYGYTF.

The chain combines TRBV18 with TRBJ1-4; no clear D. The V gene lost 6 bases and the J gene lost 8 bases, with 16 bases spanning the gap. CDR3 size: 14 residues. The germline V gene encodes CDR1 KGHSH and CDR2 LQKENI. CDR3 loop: CASSARGPYEKLFF. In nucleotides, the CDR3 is TGTGCCAGCTCCGCTCGGGGTCCTTACGAAAAACTGTTTTTT.

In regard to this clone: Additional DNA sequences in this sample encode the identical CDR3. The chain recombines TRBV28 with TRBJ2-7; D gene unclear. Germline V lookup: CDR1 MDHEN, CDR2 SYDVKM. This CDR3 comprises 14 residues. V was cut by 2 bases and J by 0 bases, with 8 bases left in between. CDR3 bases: TGTGCCAGCAGTTTAGATCGGATCTCCTACGAGCAGTACTTC. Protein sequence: CASSLDRISYEQYF.

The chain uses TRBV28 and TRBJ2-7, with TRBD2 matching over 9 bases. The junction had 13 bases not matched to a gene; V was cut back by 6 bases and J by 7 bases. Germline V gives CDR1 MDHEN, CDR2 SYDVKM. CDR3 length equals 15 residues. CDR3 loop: CASSPASGLAGEQYF. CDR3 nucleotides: TGTGCCAGCAGCCCGGCGTCGGGACTAGCTGGGGAGCAGTACTTC.

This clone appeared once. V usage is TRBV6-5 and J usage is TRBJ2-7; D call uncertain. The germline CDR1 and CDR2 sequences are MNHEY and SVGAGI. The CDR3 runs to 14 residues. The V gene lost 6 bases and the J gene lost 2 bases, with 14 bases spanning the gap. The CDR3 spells CASRQKSSPYEQYF. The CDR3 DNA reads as TGTGCCAGCAGGCAAAAATCATCCCCCTACGAGCAGTACTTC.

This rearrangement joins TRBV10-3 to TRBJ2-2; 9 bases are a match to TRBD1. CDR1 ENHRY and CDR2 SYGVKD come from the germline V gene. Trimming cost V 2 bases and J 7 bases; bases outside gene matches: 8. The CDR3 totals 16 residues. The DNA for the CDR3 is TGTGCCATCAGTGAGGATGGGACAGGGTACGTCGGGGAGCTGTTTTTT. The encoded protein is CAISEDGTGYVGELFF.

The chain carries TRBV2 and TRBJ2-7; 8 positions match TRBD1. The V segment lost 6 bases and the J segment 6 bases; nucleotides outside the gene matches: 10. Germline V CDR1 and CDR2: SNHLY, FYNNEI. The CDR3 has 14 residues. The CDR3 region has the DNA TGTGCCAGCAGGGACAGGGACGCCCTCGGCGAGCAGTACTTC. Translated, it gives CASRDRDALGEQYF.

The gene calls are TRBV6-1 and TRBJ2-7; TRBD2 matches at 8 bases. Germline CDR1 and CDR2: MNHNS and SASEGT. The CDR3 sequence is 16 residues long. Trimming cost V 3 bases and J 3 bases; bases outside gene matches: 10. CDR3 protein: CASSEDRLAGNYEQYF. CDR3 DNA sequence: TGTGCCAGCAGTGAGGATCGGCTAGCGGGCAACTACGAGCAGTACTTC.

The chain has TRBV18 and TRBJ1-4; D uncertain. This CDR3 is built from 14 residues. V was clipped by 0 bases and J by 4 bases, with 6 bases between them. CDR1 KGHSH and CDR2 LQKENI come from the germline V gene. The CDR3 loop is CASSPPADNEKLFF. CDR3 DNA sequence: TGTGCCAGCTCACCACCGGCTGATAATGAAAAACTGTTTTTT.

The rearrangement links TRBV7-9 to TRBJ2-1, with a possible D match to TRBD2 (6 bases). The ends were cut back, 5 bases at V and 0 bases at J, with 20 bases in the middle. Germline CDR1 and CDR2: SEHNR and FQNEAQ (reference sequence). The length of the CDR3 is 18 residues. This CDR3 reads CASSRSQFSGSSYNEQFF. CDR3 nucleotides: TGTGCCAGCAGCCGAAGCCAATTTAGCGGTAGCTCCTACAATGAGCAGTTCTTC.

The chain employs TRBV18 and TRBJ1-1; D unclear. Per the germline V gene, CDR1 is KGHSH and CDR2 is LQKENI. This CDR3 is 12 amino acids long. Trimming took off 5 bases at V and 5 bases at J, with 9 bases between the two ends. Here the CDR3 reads CASSGVGTEAFF. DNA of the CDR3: TGTGCCAGCTCAGGGGTCGGGACTGAAGCTTTCTTT.

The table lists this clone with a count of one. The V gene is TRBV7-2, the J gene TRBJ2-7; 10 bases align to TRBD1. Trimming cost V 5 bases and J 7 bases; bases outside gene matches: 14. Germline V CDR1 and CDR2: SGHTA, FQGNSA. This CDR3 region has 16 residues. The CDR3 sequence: CASSHRDRGGGKEQYF. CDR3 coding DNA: TGTGCCAGCAGCCACCGGGACAGGGGCGGCGGGAAGGAGCAGTACTTC.

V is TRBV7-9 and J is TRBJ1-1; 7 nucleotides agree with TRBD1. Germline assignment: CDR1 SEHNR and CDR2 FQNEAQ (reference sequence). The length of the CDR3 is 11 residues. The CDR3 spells CVTGANTEAFF. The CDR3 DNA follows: TGTGTAACAGGGGCGAACACTGAAGCTTTCTTT.

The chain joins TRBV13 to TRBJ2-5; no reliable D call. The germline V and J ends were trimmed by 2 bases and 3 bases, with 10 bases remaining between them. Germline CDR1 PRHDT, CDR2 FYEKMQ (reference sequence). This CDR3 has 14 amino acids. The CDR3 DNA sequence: TGTGCCAGCAGCTTATGGCTGGAAGAAGAGACCCAGTACTTC. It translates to CASSLWLEEETQYF.

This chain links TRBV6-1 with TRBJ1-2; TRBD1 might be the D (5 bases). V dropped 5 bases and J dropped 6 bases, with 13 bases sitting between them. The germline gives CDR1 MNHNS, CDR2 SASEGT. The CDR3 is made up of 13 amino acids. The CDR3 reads CASSRGGRDGYTF. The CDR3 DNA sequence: TGTGCCAGCAGTAGGGGAGGACGGGATGGCTACACCTTC.

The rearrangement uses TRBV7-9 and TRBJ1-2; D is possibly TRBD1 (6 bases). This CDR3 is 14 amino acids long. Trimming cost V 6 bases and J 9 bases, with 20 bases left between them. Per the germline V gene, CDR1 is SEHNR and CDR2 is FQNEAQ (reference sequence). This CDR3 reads CASRSTGGHLSYTF. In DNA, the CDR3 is TGTGCCAGCAGATCGACAGGTGGTCATTTGAGCTACACCTTC.

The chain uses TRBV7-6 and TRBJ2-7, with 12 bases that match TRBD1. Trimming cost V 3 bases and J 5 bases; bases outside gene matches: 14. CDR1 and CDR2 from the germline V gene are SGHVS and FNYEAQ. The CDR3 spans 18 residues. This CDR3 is CASSLAHAGTGGINEQYF. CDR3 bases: TGTGCCAGCAGCTTGGCTCACGCTGGGACAGGGGGCATCAACGAGCAGTACTTC. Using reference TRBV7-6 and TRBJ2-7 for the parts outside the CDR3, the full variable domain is GAGVSQSPRYKVTKRGQDVALRCDPISGHVSLYWYRQALGQGPEFLTYFNYEAQQDKSGLPNDRFSAERPEGSISTLTIQRTEQRDSAMYRCASSLAHAGTGGINEQYFGPGTRLTVT.

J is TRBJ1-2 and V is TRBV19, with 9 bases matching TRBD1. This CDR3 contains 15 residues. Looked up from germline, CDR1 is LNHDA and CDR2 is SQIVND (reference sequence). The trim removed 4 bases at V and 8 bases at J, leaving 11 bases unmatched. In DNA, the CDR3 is TGTGCCAGTAGTACTCCCTCCGGGACAGGGAACGGCTACACCTTC. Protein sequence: CASSTPSGTGNGYTF.

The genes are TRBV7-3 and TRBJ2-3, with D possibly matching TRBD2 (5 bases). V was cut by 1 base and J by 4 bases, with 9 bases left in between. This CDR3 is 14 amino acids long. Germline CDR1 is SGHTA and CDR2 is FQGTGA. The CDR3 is CASSLSAGADTQYF. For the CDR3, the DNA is TGTGCCAGCAGCTTAAGCGCGGGTGCAGATACGCAGTATTTT. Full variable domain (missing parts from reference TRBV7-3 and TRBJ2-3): GAGVSQTPSNKVTEKGKYVELRCDPISGHTALYWYRQSLGQGPEFLIYFQGTGAADDSGLPNDRFFAVRPEGSVSTLKIQRTERGDSAVYLCASSLSAGADTQYFGPGTRLTVL.

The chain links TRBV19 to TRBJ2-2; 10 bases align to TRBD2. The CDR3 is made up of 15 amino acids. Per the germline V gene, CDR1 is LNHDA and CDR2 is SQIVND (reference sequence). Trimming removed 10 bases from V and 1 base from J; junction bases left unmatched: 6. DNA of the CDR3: TGTGCCACTAGGACTAGCGGAGGGAACACCGGGGAGCTGTTTTTT. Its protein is CATRTSGGNTGELFF. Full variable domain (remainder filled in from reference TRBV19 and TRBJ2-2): DGGITQSPKYLFRKEGQNVTLSCEQNLNHDAMYWYRQDPGQGLRLIYYSQIVNDFQKGDIAEGYSVSREKKESFPLTVTSAQKNPTAFYLCATRTSGGNTGELFFGEGSRLTVL.

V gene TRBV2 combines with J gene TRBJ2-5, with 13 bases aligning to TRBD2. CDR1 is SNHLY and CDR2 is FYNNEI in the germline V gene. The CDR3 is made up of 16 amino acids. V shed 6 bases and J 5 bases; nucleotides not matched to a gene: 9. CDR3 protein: CASRAGTSGNGETQYF. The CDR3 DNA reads TGTGCCAGCAGAGCCGGGACTAGCGGGAATGGGGAGACCCAGTACTTC.

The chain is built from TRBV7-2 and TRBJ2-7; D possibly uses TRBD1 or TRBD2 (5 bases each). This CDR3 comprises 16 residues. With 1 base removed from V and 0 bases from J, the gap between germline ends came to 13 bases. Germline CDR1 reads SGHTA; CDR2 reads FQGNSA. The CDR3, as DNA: TGTGCCAGCAGCTTAGGGGACGGGACGCGCTCCTACGAGCAGTACTTC. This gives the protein CASSLGDGTRSYEQYF.